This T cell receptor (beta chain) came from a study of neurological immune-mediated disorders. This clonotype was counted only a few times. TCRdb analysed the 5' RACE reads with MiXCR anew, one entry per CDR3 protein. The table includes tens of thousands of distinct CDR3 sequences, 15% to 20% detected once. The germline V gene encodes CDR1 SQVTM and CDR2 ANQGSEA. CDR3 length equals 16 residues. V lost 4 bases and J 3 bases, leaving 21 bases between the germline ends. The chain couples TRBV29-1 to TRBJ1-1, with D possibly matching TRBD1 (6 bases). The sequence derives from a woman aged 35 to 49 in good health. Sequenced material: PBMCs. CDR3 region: CSVGTRQGMKDTEAFF. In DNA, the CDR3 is TGCAGCGTTGGGACTCGGCAGGGGATGAAGGACACTGAAGCTTTCTTT.